This TCR beta chain was profiled in a study of CD4+ T cells in melanoma. General study points: A reported correlation linked neoantigen-specific CD4+ T cells to CD8+, macrophage and B cell function. Reportedly, melanoma neoantigen-specific CD4+ T cells showed varied differentiation states.

This table comes from immunoSEQ multiplex PCR, and its TCRdb copy is limited to in-frame clones, with some not included. Seen here are about 8,800 clones, more than 60% observed once, and the top ten hold around 22%. A word on this clone: Its antigen is unknown.

The CDR3 runs 14 residues. Germline V gives CDR1 MGHRA, CDR2 YSYEKL. Trimming shortened V by 0 bases and J by 8 bases, and 10 bases separated the two germline ends. V gene TRBV4-1 combines with J gene TRBJ1-4; D call uncertain. The sequence was collected from a human donor with melanoma. Material: cells from a culture (not recorded whether cultured in vitro). This CDR3 reads CASSQEVSGEKLFF. Here the CDR3 DNA reads TGCGCCAGCAGCCAAGAGGTTTCGGGGGAAAAACTGTTTTTT.